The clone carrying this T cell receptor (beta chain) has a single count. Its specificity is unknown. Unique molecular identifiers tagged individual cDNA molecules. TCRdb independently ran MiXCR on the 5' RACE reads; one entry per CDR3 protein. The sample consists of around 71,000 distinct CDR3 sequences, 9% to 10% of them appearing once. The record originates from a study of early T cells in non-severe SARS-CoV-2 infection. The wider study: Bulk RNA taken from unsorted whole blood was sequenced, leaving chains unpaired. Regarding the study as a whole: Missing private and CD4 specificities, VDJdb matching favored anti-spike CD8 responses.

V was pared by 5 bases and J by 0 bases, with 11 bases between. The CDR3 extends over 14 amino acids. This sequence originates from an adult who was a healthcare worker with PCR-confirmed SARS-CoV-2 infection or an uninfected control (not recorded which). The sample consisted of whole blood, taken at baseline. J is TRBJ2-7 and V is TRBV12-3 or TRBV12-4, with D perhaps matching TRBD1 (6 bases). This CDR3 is CASSHTGNSYEQYF. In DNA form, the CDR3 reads TGTGCCAGCAGTCACACAGGGAACTCCTACGAGCAGTACTTC.